This TCR beta chain came from a study of blood T cell repertoires in COVID-19 (TCRdb year 2020). With regard to the full study: Samples covering the acute and convalescent phases of COVID-19 were provided by collaborators in the United States, Italy and Spain. The repertoires were released in a freely available public database meant as a resource for research on the immune response to SARS-CoV-2. The dataset comprised deeply sampled blood TCRbeta repertoires from subjects exposed to, actively infected with, or recovered from COVID-19. The sample metadata nearly always contained a de-identified subject ID, COVID-19 status, age in years and sex. The prospective study material was composed of cDNA or gDNA derived from T cells, B-cell-depleted T cells, or PBMCs. Where available, HLA class I and class II types were obtained from metadata supplied by the sample provider rather than from assay-based typing. Samples came from the ongoing ImmuneRACE study (first 160 participants) plus 1,254 subjects from 6 global collaborators.

Overall study outcomes, separate from this receptor: The amount of clinical and demographic metadata varied by source and participant and was provided uncurated.

The CDR3 has 16 amino acids, counting the end cysteine and phenylalanine. The DNA shown is the 48-base CDR3, in frame from base 1. For CDR1 and CDR2, the germline V gene (reference sequence) lists MNHNY and SVGAGI. The V and J ends are trimmed by 0 bases and 7 bases, leaving 18 bases between them. About this clone itself: Its antigen target is currently unknown. Nothing much larger sits one base from this clone, and base qualities are not available.

One collaborating source in Seattle enrolled patients during active infection and followed them longitudinally through the course of disease. Whole blood was collected in K2EDTA tubes by collaborating institutions according to the institutions' own protocols. For TCRbeta analysis, collaborator samples were shipped as frozen whole blood, as isolated PBMCs, or as DNA extracted from either sample type. TCRbeta CDR3 regions were amplified from genomic DNA using the immunoSEQ Assay, a bias-controlled multiplex PCR. In the source study's methods: Nucleated cell counts per sample were estimated from amplification of reference gene primers within the assay. Sequence reads were collapsed and filtered to measure the absolute abundance of every unique TCRbeta CDR3 rearrangement. For each sample, productive Simpson clonality was calculated as the square root of Simpson's diversity index over productive rearrangements. The table was pulled from immuneACCESS by TCRdb, which kept in-frame rearrangements only. Such tables lose some clones; where checked, under half of the loss comes from unresolved V genes, and the rest has no known cause. The V and J calls and clone size were taken over from that table, and D and trimming were inferred from the DNA. The sample yields roughly 250,000 clones; approximately 85% were counted once. The ten largest make up about 0.9% of the sample.

Recombination connected TRBV6-6 to TRBJ1-2; TRBD1 might be the D gene, on 5 matching bases. This TCR was sampled from a human donor with COVID-19, enrolled during active disease. The donor label of this sample is uncertain. The specimen was peripheral blood. The CDR3 region reads CASSYSRKRGRSGYTF. The nucleotides read TGTGCCAGCAGTTACTCGAGGAAGCGGGGCAGGAGTGGCTACACCTTC.